This entry concerns a single T cell receptor beta chain. This clonotype showed up many times. Its specific antigen is unknown. Per-base qualities were not stored, and no clone one base away is much larger. To prepare the library, 5' RACE was applied. The data were produced on a NextSeq 500. The TCR library protocol attached unique molecular identifiers to individual cDNA molecules to correct for sequencing error and PCR bias. Both TCR alpha and beta chains were sequenced, and tight co-correlation was observed between alpha and beta sequence abundances in each sample. For the original study's pipeline: Decombinator V4 was used to annotate TCR sequences for V gene, J gene and CDR3. Expanded TCRs were defined as changing significantly between any two time points under a Poisson model with p below 0.0001. Abundances of TCRs were expressed as counts per million after normalisation to the total number of TCRs sequenced in each sample. MAIT TCRs were defined by TRAV1-2 paired with TRAJ12, TRAJ20 or TRAJ33, and iNKT TCRs by TRAV10 paired with TRAJ18. A search of VDJdb, accessed on 1 November 2021, was run for TCRs annotated to CMV, EBV and SARS-CoV-2, with TCRs annotated for multiple antigens excluded. TCRdb's own reprocessing of the public reads used fastp at Q25 and MiXCR and kept productive beta chains. Under each unique CDR3 protein, matching rows form one entry showing the most common genes and DNA. TCRdb's processing, not the authors', yielded these V and J calls. This sample lists under 70,000 distinct CDR3 sequences; 5% to 6.5% were detected once. Around 3.5% of the sample goes to the ten largest clones.

The data are from a study of early T cells in non-severe SARS-CoV-2 infection (dated by TCRdb to the early 2020s). Context from the whole study: Because TCR sequencing was done on bulk RNA from unsorted whole blood, the alpha and beta chains could not be paired.

Points the paper makes about the study in general: Matching against VDJdb was skewed toward anti-spike CD8 responses, likely underestimated virus-specific expansions, and missed private and CD4 specificities.

Set within a cohort of healthcare workers in London, UK, this nested case-control study involved weekly PCR testing of nasopharyngeal swabs along with blood sampling. Healthcare workers were recruited during the week of the UK lockdown, between 23 and 31 March 2020, and followed weekly for up to roughly 15 weeks. Per the germline V gene (reference sequence), DFQATT is the CDR1 and SNEGSKA is the CDR2. The germline V end is reduced by 0 bases and the J end by 0 bases; junction bases left unmatched: 5. The CDR3 measures 17 amino acids from cysteine to phenylalanine. The DNA shown is the 51-base CDR3, in frame from base 1.

Sequencing was performed on whole blood, taken at baseline. The sequence derives from an adult who was a healthcare worker with PCR-confirmed SARS-CoV-2 infection or an uninfected control (not recorded which). The chain employs TRBV20-1 and TRBJ2-1; TRBD2 agrees with 10 junctional bases. The DNA sequence is given as TGCAGTGCTAGAGATCTGTCTAGCGGGAGCTCCTACAATGAGCAGTTCTTC. Translated, this is CSARDLSSGSSYNEQFF.